This TCR beta chain was documented in a study of blood T cell repertoires in COVID-19. Study-level information: Sites across the United States, Italy and Spain contributed samples from acute and convalescent COVID-19. PBMCs, B-cell-depleted T cells, or T cells were the source of the cDNA or gDNA that made up the material.

The method was immunoSEQ multiplex PCR; TCRdb's version includes in-frame clones alone and lacks a portion of them. The sample lists about 260,000 clones, approximately 91% occurring once. This clone turned up a few times. Germline V gene data show CDR1 as SGDLS and CDR2 as YYNGEE. The CDR3 sequence is 15 residues long. Unmatched junction bases numbered 1, after V lost 3 bases and J lost 1 base. The material sequenced was peripheral blood. The origin of this receptor is a human donor in a cohort sampled during active COVID-19. The genes are TRBV9 and TRBJ2-6, with TRBD1 matching over 7 bases. The CDR3 loop reads CASSATGSGANVLTF. In DNA, the CDR3 is TGTGCCAGCAGCGCGACAGGGTCTGGGGCCAACGTCCTGACTTTC.